This T cell receptor (beta chain) was obtained from a study of T-cell memory formation after mild COVID-19. Study-wide background: The study found TCR clusters largely donor specific.

MiXCR was run by TCRdb on the 5' RACE reads, yielding one entry per CDR3 protein. The sample consists of almost 550,000 distinct CDR3 sequences, roughly 20% of them appearing once. This clonotype has more than one count but fewer than ten. The antigen is undetermined. The length of the CDR3 is 15 residues. J lost 4 bases, V lost 5 bases, and 9 bases had no gene match. Study-wide points: Chiefly within CM and EM were the contracting CD4+ clones; CD8+ ones were within EMRA. Detection of some responders pre-infection suggested pre-existing cross-reactive memory T cells participated.

Source material: PBMCs or a T cell subset sorted from them (not recorded which). The rearrangement uses TRBV12-3 or TRBV12-4 and TRBJ2-7; 9 nucleotides align to TRBD1. This TCR came from an adult woman who had mild COVID-19 (a few samples of this study predate the infection). Cell type and time point are not known. This CDR3 is CASSPQGANVYEQYF. The CDR3, as DNA: TGTGCCAGCAGTCCACAGGGGGCTAATGTTTACGAGCAGTACTTC.